This T cell receptor beta chain was captured by sequencing in a study of PD-L1 blockade in urothelial cancer. Study overall: Bladder-origin urothelial cancer in males described about 85% of the roughly 29 patients. Investigators checked blood 3 weeks (second dose) and 6 weeks after treatment start.

The trim removed 4 bases at V and 4 bases at J, leaving 18 bases unmatched. Germline CDR1 SGHNT, CDR2 YYREEE (reference sequence). This CDR3 is built from 18 residues. Measured with immunoSEQ multiplex PCR; TCRdb has only the in-frame clones, and not every one. Of fewer than 130,000 clones detected, around 85% appear once; the ten largest clones hold roughly 2.2%. The V and J genes are TRBV5-4 and TRBJ2-7, with 9 bases aligning to TRBD1. This material consisted of PBMCs, taken around atezolizumab (anti-PD-L1) treatment. The receptor was derived from a man aged 45-65 years with urothelial cancer. CDR3 nucleotide sequence: TGTGCCAGCAGCGGGTCGCTTTCTAGTGGACAGGGGTCTTACGAGCAGTACTTC. This translates into CASSGSLSSGQGSYEQYF.